This TCR beta chain was found in a study of T-cell reconstitution after alpha-beta-depleted transplantation in children. This clonotype was seen only a few times. The CDR3 length is 15 residues. CDR1 is SEHNR and CDR2 is FQNEAQ in the germline V gene (reference sequence). V dropped 1 base and J dropped 6 bases, with 15 bases sitting between them. Preparation of the TCRbeta library used unique molecular identifiers. TCRdb re-analysed the PCR reads in MiXCR, keeping a single row per CDR3 protein. The repertoire holds approximately 590,000 distinct CDR3 sequences, with under 12% as singletons. The V and J genes are TRBV7-9 and TRBJ1-2; unclear D gene. Sequencing was performed on PBMCs from the stem cell graft donor, taken from the stem cell graft. This receptor was identified in a human donor who donated a stem cell graft to a child with acute myeloid leukemia. The CDR3, as DNA: TGTGCCAGCAGCTTAGGATTGGTGGAGGGAAATGGCTACACCTTC. It translates to CASSLGLVEGNGYTF.